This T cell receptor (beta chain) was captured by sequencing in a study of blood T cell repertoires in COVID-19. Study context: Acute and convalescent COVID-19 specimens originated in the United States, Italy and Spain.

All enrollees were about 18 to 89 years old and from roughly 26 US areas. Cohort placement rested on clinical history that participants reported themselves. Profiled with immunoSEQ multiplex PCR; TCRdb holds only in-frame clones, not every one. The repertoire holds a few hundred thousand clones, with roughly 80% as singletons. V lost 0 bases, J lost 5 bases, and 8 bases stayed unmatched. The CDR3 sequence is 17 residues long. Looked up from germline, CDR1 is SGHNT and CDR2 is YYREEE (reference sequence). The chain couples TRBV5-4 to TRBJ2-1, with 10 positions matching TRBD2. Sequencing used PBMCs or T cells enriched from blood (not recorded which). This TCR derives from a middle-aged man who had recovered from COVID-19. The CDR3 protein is CASSLGEGGLADNEQFF. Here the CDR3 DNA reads TGTGCCAGCAGCTTGGGGGAGGGAGGACTAGCGGACAATGAGCAGTTCTTC.